Listed here is a single T cell receptor (beta chain). The sample comes from a study of blood T cell repertoires in COVID-19. This CDR3 is built from 15 residues. The V segment lost 1 base and the J segment 2 bases; nucleotides outside the gene matches: 5. Germline CDR1 is MNHNS and CDR2 is SASEGT. Measured with immunoSEQ multiplex PCR; TCRdb has only the in-frame clones, and not every one. The sample records roughly 68,000 clones, 82% being singletons. The sequenced material came from peripheral blood. The V call is TRBV6-1, the J call TRBJ2-7; 7 bases line up with TRBD1. The TCR sequence derives from an elderly man with active COVID-19. Here the CDR3 reads CASSEGQGPAYEQYF. The CDR3, as DNA: TGTGCCAGCAGTGAAGGACAGGGTCCAGCCTACGAGCAGTACTTC.